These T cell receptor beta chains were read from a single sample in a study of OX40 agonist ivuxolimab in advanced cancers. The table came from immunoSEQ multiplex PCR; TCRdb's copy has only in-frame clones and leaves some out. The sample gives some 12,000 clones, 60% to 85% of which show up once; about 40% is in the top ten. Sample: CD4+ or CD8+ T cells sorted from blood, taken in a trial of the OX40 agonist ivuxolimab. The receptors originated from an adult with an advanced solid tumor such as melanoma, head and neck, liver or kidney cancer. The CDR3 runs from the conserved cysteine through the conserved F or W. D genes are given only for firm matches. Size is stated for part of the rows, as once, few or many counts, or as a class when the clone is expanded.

CDR3nt: TGCGCCAGCAGCCAAGCTAGCGGGAGGGACGGGGGCAATGAGCAGTTCTTC
CDR3aa: CASSQASGRDGGNEQFF
abundance: NA
j_gene: TRBJ2-1
d_gene: TRBD2
v_gene: TRBV4-3

CDR3nt: TGTGCCAGCAGCCTGGAAGGAGCAGACTTGCAAGAGACCCAGTACTTC
CDR3aa: CASSLEGADLQETQYF
abundance: NA
j_gene: TRBJ2-5
d_gene: NA
v_gene: TRBV4-2

CDR3nt: TGTGCCAGCAGGGTGGGGCGGGGGATCAATCAGCCCCAGCATTTT
CDR3aa: CASRVGRGINQPQHF
abundance: NA
j_gene: TRBJ1-5
d_gene: NA
v_gene: TRBV6-1

CDR3nt: TGTGCCAGCAGTTTACAGGGTGTCTACGAGCAGTACTTC
CDR3aa: CASSLQGVYEQYF
abundance: medium-sized
j_gene: TRBJ2-7
d_gene: NA
v_gene: TRBV28

CDR3nt: TGTGCCAGCAGTTTACAGGGGGAGAGCTCCTACGAGCAGTACTTC
CDR3aa: CASSLQGESSYEQYF
abundance: medium-sized
j_gene: TRBJ2-7
d_gene: TRBD1
v_gene: TRBV7-9

CDR3nt: TGCGCCAGCAGTGAGTCCCTGACTGATGAGCAGTTCTTC
CDR3aa: CASSESLTDEQFF
abundance: NA
j_gene: TRBJ2-1
d_gene: NA
v_gene: TRBV10-1

CDR3nt: TGCAGCGTTGAAGATTGGACTAGCGGGTACGAGCAGTACTTC
CDR3aa: CSVEDWTSGYEQYF
abundance: once
j_gene: TRBJ2-7
d_gene: TRBD2
v_gene: TRBV29-1

CDR3nt: TGTGCCAGCAGCGTAGGGAGCGGGAGGGCCTCCAGTGAGCAGTTCTTC
CDR3aa: CASSVGSGRASSEQFF
abundance: NA
j_gene: TRBJ2-1
d_gene: TRBD2
v_gene: TRBV9

CDR3nt: TGTGCCAGCAGCTTAGTCCCTGATGAAGAGACCCAGTACTTC
CDR3aa: CASSLVPDEETQYF
abundance: NA
j_gene: TRBJ2-5
d_gene: NA
v_gene: TRBV7-7

CDR3nt: TGTGCCAGCAGTTTAACAGGGGGGTATGGCTACACCTTC
CDR3aa: CASSLTGGYGYTF
abundance: NA
j_gene: TRBJ1-2
d_gene: TRBD1
v_gene: TRBV28

CDR3nt: TGTGCCAGCACACCTACACAGGGTTTGATTCGGCAGTACTTC
CDR3aa: CASTPTQGLIRQYF
abundance: NA
j_gene: TRBJ2-7
d_gene: NA
v_gene: TRBV28

CDR3nt: TGCGCCAGCAGCCAAGTCGCTAGCGGGAGGTTCTACGAGCAGTACTTC
CDR3aa: CASSQVASGRFYEQYF
abundance: NA
j_gene: TRBJ2-7
d_gene: TRBD2
v_gene: TRBV4-3

CDR3nt: TGTGCCAGCAGCTTCTCGACAGGGAATCAGCCCCAGCATTTT
CDR3aa: CASSFSTGNQPQHF
abundance: NA
j_gene: TRBJ1-5
d_gene: TRBD1
v_gene: TRBV5-6

CDR3nt: TGTGCCAGCAGCTTCGCCCGGGGGAGGGGGAGTACAGATACGCAGTATTTT
CDR3aa: CASSFARGRGSTDTQYF
abundance: NA
j_gene: TRBJ2-3
d_gene: NA
v_gene: TRBV13

CDR3nt: TGTGCCAGCAGCTATAGCGGGGGGGCCGCAGATACGCAGTATTTT
CDR3aa: CASSYSGGAADTQYF
abundance: NA
j_gene: TRBJ2-3
d_gene: TRBD2
v_gene: TRBV7-3

CDR3nt: TGTGCCAGCAGCCTCGGACTAGAAGGTAATGAGCAGTTCTTC
CDR3aa: CASSLGLEGNEQFF
abundance: NA
j_gene: TRBJ2-1
d_gene: TRBD2
v_gene: TRBV5-4

CDR3nt: TGTGCCAGCAGCTCCCTCAACTCCTACGAGCAGTACTTC
CDR3aa: CASSSLNSYEQYF
abundance: NA
j_gene: TRBJ2-7
d_gene: NA
v_gene: TRBV7-2

CDR3nt: TGTGCCAGCTCTGCGGAGCACTACGAGCAGTACTTC
CDR3aa: CASSAEHYEQYF
abundance: medium-sized
j_gene: TRBJ2-7
d_gene: NA
v_gene: TRBV6-1

CDR3nt: TGTGCCAGCAGTTTGGGCTCTCCCGTGGGCGGGGAGCTGTTTTTT
CDR3aa: CASSLGSPVGGELFF
abundance: NA
j_gene: TRBJ2-2
d_gene: NA
v_gene: TRBV27

CDR3nt: TGTGCCAGCCTACGAGGTGGGGGTTTAGATACGCAGTATTTT
CDR3aa: CASLRGGGLDTQYF
abundance: NA
j_gene: TRBJ2-3
d_gene: NA
v_gene: TRBV28

CDR3nt: TGTGCCAGCAGCTTGGTTGACAGGACCGACCAAGAGACCCAGTACTTC
CDR3aa: CASSLVDRTDQETQYF
abundance: NA
j_gene: TRBJ2-5
d_gene: NA
v_gene: TRBV5-6

CDR3nt: TGTGCCAGCATACCGGGACTAAGAGACGAGCAGTACTTC
CDR3aa: CASIPGLRDEQYF
abundance: NA
j_gene: TRBJ2-7
d_gene: TRBD2
v_gene: TRBV2

CDR3nt: TGCGCCAGCCAAAACACCGGGGAGCTGTTTTTT
CDR3aa: CASQNTGELFF
abundance: NA
j_gene: TRBJ2-2
d_gene: NA
v_gene: TRBV5-1

CDR3nt: TGTGCCAGCAGTAACCCGGGACAGGGCATCTACGAGCAGTACTTC
CDR3aa: CASSNPGQGIYEQYF
abundance: NA
j_gene: TRBJ2-7
d_gene: TRBD1
v_gene: TRBV7-3

CDR3nt: TGTGCCAGCACCCCAGACACCGGGGAGCTGTTTTTT
CDR3aa: CASTPDTGELFF
abundance: NA
j_gene: TRBJ2-2
d_gene: NA
v_gene: TRBV5-4

CDR3nt: TGTGCCAGCAGCCAACCGGGACAGGGTTTTTATGGCTACACCTTC
CDR3aa: CASSQPGQGFYGYTF
abundance: NA
j_gene: TRBJ1-2
d_gene: TRBD1
v_gene: TRBV4-2

CDR3nt: TGTGCCAGCAGTTCGGAGGGCCACTACGAGCAGTACTTC
CDR3aa: CASSSEGHYEQYF
abundance: NA
j_gene: TRBJ2-7
d_gene: NA
v_gene: TRBV27

CDR3nt: TGTGCCAGCAGCTTAGGAGGGGGGGCTGGTTCACCCCTCCACTTT
CDR3aa: CASSLGGGAGSPLHF
abundance: NA
j_gene: TRBJ1-6
d_gene: NA
v_gene: TRBV7-6

CDR3nt: TGTGCCAGCAGCTTAGGGGCAGCGGGGGCCGCATACAATGAGCAGTTCTTC
CDR3aa: CASSLGAAGAAYNEQFF
abundance: NA
j_gene: TRBJ2-1
d_gene: TRBD2
v_gene: TRBV11-2

CDR3nt: TGTGCCAGCAGTGTCGGACTAGCAGCCTACAATGAGCAGTTCTTC
CDR3aa: CASSVGLAAYNEQFF
abundance: NA
j_gene: TRBJ2-1
d_gene: TRBD2
v_gene: TRBV27

CDR3nt: TGTGCCAGCAGCGACGAAGGGCTGCGATACAATGAGCAGTTCTTC
CDR3aa: CASSDEGLRYNEQFF
abundance: NA
j_gene: TRBJ2-1
d_gene: NA
v_gene: TRBV7-9

CDR3nt: TGTGCCAGCAGCTACTCAGGGGGCAATACCGATGGCTACACCTTC
CDR3aa: CASSYSGGNTDGYTF
abundance: few
j_gene: TRBJ1-2
d_gene: TRBD1
v_gene: TRBV7-3

CDR3nt: TGTGCCAGCAGCTTGGAAGGGCTCGTCGCCAAAAACATTCAGTACTTC
CDR3aa: CASSLEGLVAKNIQYF
abundance: few
j_gene: TRBJ2-4
d_gene: NA
v_gene: TRBV5-4

CDR3nt: TGTGCCAGCAGCGTAGGGACCTCGGCAGCTTTCTTT
CDR3aa: CASSVGTSAAFF
abundance: few
j_gene: TRBJ1-1
d_gene: NA
v_gene: TRBV9

CDR3nt: TGTGCCAGCAGCCTTGAGACAACCAATGAGCAGTTCTTC
CDR3aa: CASSLETTNEQFF
abundance: NA
j_gene: TRBJ2-1
d_gene: NA
v_gene: TRBV4-2

CDR3nt: TGTGCCAGCAGTGGGGGCTCAATGAACACTGAAGCTTTCTTT
CDR3aa: CASSGGSMNTEAFF
abundance: NA
j_gene: TRBJ1-1
d_gene: NA
v_gene: TRBV6-5

CDR3nt: TGCAGCGTTATCAGGGGGGGGGAGACCCAGTACTTC
CDR3aa: CSVIRGGETQYF
abundance: NA
j_gene: TRBJ2-5
d_gene: NA
v_gene: TRBV29-1

CDR3nt: TGTGCCAGCGCCGTTGATCGACAGGGAGTTGAGAAACTGTTTTTT
CDR3aa: CASAVDRQGVEKLFF
abundance: NA
j_gene: TRBJ1-4
d_gene: TRBD1
v_gene: TRBV7-9

CDR3nt: TGTGCCAGCAGTCTTTCGGCGGGAGAAGCAGATACGCAGTATTTT
CDR3aa: CASSLSAGEADTQYF
abundance: NA
j_gene: TRBJ2-3
d_gene: TRBD2
v_gene: TRBV28

CDR3nt: TGTGCCAGCAGTGAGTTGGGGTGGTTGGGGTCAGATACGCAGTATTTT
CDR3aa: CASSELGWLGSDTQYF
abundance: NA
j_gene: TRBJ2-3
d_gene: NA
v_gene: TRBV6-1

CDR3nt: TGTGCCAGCAAATCCAAACCAGGGGGGGAGCAGTTCTTC
CDR3aa: CASKSKPGGEQFF
abundance: NA
j_gene: TRBJ2-1
d_gene: NA
v_gene: TRBV27

CDR3nt: TGTGCCAGCAGCTTTCCCACTAGCGGGGGGAACACCGGGGAGCTGTTTTTT
CDR3aa: CASSFPTSGGNTGELFF
abundance: NA
j_gene: TRBJ2-2
d_gene: TRBD2
v_gene: TRBV7-9

CDR3nt: TGTGCCAGCACAGCAGGGGACTATGGCTACACCTTC
CDR3aa: CASTAGDYGYTF
abundance: NA
j_gene: TRBJ1-2
d_gene: NA
v_gene: TRBV5-6

CDR3nt: TGTGCCAGCAGTTTAAGAAATACCCGGACCACAGATACGCAGTATTTT
CDR3aa: CASSLRNTRTTDTQYF
abundance: NA
j_gene: TRBJ2-3
d_gene: NA
v_gene: TRBV28

CDR3nt: TGCGCCAGCAGGGGTTGCGTCGCTGAAGCTTTCTTT
CDR3aa: CASRGCVAEAFF
abundance: NA
j_gene: TRBJ1-1
d_gene: NA
v_gene: TRBV23-1

CDR3nt: TGTGCCAGCAGCTACATCACAGGGGACAGCACAGATACGCAGTATTTT
CDR3aa: CASSYITGDSTDTQYF
abundance: NA
j_gene: TRBJ2-3
d_gene: TRBD1
v_gene: TRBV7-6

CDR3nt: TGTGCCAGTAGTGATGGGGTAGAATACAATGAGCAGTTCTTC
CDR3aa: CASSDGVEYNEQFF
abundance: NA
j_gene: TRBJ2-1
d_gene: NA
v_gene: TRBV19

CDR3nt: TGCGCCAGCAGCTCCCCTCCGGAGGTCAATGAGCAGTTCTTC
CDR3aa: CASSSPPEVNEQFF
abundance: NA
j_gene: TRBJ2-1
d_gene: NA
v_gene: TRBV5-1

CDR3nt: TGCGCCAGCAGCCCGGGGCTTCGGGGAAGGATCACCGGGGAGCTGTTTTTT
CDR3aa: CASSPGLRGRITGELFF
abundance: NA
j_gene: TRBJ2-2
d_gene: NA
v_gene: TRBV5-1